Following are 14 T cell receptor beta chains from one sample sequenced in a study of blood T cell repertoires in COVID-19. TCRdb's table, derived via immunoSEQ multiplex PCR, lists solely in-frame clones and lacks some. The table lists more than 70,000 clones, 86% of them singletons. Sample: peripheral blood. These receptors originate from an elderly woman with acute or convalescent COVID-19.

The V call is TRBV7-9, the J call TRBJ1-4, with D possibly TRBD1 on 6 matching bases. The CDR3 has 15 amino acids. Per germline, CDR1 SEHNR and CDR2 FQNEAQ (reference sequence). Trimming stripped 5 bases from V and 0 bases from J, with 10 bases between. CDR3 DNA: TGTGCCAGCAGCCCCCGGACAGCAACTAATGAAAAACTGTTTTTT. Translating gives CASSPRTATNEKLFF.

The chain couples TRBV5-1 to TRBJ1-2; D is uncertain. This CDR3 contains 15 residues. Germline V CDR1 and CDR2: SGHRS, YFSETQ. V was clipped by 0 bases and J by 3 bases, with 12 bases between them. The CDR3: CASSLAPGNDYGYTF. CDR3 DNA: TGCGCCAGCAGCTTGGCTCCAGGCAACGACTATGGCTACACCTTC.

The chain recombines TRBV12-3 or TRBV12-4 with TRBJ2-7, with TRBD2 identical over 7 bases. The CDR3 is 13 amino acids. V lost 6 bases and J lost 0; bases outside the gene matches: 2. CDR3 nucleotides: TGTGCCAGCAGCCTAGCGGTCTCCTACGAGCAGTACTTC. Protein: CASSLAVSYEQYF.

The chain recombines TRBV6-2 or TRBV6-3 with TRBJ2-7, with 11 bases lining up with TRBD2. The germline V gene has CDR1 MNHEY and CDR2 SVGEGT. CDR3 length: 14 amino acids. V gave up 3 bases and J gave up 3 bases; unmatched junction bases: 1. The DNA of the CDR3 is TGTGCCAGCAGTTATCTAGCGGGGGGCTACGAGCAGTACTTC. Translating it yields CASSYLAGGYEQYF.

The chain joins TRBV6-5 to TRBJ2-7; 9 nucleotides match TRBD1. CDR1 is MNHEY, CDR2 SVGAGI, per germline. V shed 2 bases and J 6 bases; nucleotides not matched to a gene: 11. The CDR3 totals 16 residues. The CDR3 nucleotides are TGTGCCAGCAGTTACGTCGGGACAGGGACCAACGGCGAGCAGTACTTC. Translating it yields CASSYVGTGTNGEQYF.

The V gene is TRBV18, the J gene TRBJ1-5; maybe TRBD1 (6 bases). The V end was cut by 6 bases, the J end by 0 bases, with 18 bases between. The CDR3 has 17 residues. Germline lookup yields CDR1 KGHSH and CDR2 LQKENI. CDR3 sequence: CASSIQTGLDSNQPQHF. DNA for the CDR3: TGTGCCAGCTCCATCCAAACAGGGCTTGATAGCAATCAGCCCCAGCATTTT.

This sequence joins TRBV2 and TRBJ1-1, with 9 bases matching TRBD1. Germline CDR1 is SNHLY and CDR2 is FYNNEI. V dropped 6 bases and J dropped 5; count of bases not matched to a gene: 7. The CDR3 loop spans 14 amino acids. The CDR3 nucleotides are TGTGCCAGCAGGGCCGGGACAGGGCTTACTGAAGCTTTCTTT. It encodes CASRAGTGLTEAFF.

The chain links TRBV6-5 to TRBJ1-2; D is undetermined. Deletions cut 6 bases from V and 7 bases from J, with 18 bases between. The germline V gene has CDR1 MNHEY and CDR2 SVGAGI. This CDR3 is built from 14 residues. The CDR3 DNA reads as TGTGCCAGCAGACCCAATGGGCTCCTGGGTGGCTACACCTTC. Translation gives CASRPNGLLGGYTF.

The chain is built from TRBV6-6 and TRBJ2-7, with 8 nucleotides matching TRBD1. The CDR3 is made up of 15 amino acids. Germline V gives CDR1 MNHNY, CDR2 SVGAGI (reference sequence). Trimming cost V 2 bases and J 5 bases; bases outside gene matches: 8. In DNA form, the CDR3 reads TGTGCCAGCAGTTACCAGGGGGCGCAGGGGGACGAGCAGTACTTC. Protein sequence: CASSYQGAQGDEQYF.

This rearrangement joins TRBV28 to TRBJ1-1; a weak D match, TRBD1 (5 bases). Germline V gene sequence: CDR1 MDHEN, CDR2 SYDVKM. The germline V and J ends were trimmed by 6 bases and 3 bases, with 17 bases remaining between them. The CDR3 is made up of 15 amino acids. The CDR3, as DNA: TGTGCCAGCAGCCCCGGGGTCTGGGGGGACACTGAAGCTTTCTTT. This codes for CASSPGVWGDTEAFF.

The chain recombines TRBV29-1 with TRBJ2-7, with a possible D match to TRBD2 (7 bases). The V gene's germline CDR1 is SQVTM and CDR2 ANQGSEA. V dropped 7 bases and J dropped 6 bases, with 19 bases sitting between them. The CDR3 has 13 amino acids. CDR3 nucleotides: TGCAGCGCTCTGGGGGCCAGGGAGGGCGAGCAGTACTTC. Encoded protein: CSALGAREGEQYF.

In DNA, the CDR3 is TGTGCCATCAGTGAGTCGACGGCGGGATACTATGGCTACACCTTC. It encodes CAISESTAGYYGYTF. The rearrangement links TRBV10-3 to TRBJ1-2; D is unclear. V shed 0 bases and J shed 3 bases, with 11 bases lying between them. Looked up from germline, CDR1 is ENHRY and CDR2 is SYGVKD. The CDR3 spans 15 residues.

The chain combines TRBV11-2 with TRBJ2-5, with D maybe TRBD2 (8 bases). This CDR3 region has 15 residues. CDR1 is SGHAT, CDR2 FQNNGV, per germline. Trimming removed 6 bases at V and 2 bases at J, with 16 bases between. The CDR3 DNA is TGTGCCAGCAGACGAGGGGGCGGGGGGCAAGAGACCCAGTACTTC. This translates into CASRRGGGGQETQYF.

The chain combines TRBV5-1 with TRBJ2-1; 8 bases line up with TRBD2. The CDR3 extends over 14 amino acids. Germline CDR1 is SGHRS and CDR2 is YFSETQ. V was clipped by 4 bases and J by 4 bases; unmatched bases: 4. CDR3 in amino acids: CASSPGGEYNEQFF. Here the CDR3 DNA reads TGCGCCAGCAGCCCCGGGGGGGAATACAATGAGCAGTTCTTC.